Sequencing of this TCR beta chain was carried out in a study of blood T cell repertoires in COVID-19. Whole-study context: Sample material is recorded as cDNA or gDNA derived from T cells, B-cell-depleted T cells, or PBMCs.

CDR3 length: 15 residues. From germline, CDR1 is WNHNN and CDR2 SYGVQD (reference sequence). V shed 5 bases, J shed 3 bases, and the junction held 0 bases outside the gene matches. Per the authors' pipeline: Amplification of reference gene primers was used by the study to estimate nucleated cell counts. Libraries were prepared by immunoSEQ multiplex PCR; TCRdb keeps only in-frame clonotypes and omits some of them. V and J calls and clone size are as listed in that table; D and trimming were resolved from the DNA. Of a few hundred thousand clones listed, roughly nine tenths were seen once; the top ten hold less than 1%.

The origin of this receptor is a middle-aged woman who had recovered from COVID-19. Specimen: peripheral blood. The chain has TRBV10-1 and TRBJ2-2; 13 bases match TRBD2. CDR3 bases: TGCGCCAGCAGTACTAGCGGGAGGGACACCGGGGAGCTGTTTTTT. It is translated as CASSTSGRDTGELFF.